This is a list of T cell receptor beta chains from one sample in a study of cytomegalovirus exposure and HLA in healthy donors. TCRdb's table, derived via immunoSEQ multiplex PCR, lists solely in-frame clones and lacks some. The sample holds 130,000 to 150,000 clones, about 80% seen once. Sequencing used PBMCs. These TCRs come from a female donor in good health and CMV-seronegative. The CDR3 runs from the conserved cysteine through the conserved F or W. D genes are given only for firm matches. Some rows mark clone size as missing; the rest say once, few, many or name a class of expanded clone.

TRBJ2-7 | TRBD1 | - | TRBV6-1 | CASSVPGGYEQYF | TGTGCCAGCAGTGTGCCAGGGGGCTACGAGCAGTACTTC
TRBJ1-2 | - | - | TRBV7-2 | CASSRSPGTVNYGYTF | TGTGCCAGCAGCCGTTCCCCCGGAACAGTTAACTATGGCTACACCTTC
TRBJ2-2 | TRBD2 | - | TRBV15 | CATRVGLAGVGELFF | TGTGCCACCAGAGTGGGACTAGCGGGAGTCGGGGAGCTGTTTTTT
TRBJ2-1 | TRBD2 | - | TRBV5-1 | CASSVGLATNEQFF | TGCGCCAGCAGCGTGGGACTAGCCACAAATGAGCAGTTCTTC
TRBJ2-7 | TRBD2 | - | TRBV28 | CASSQPGLAVYEQYF | TGTGCCAGCAGTCAACCGGGACTAGCGGTCTACGAGCAGTACTTC
TRBJ2-1 | TRBD2 | - | TRBV19 | CASKTRGGSYNEQFF | TGTGCCAGTAAGACCCGGGGGGGCTCCTACAATGAGCAGTTCTTC
TRBJ2-1 | TRBD1 | - | TRBV4-2 | CASSQDPFLGTGNEQFF | TGTGCCAGCAGCCAAGACCCCTTTTTAGGGACAGGTAATGAGCAGTTCTTC
TRBJ1-6 | TRBD1 | once | TRBV6-6 | CASRKTGGRSNSPLHF | TGTGCCAGCAGAAAAACAGGGGGCCGAAGTAATTCACCCCTCCACTTT
TRBJ1-1 | TRBD1 | - | TRBV30 | CAWTGQGAVEAFF | TGTGCCTGGACCGGACAGGGGGCGGTTGAAGCTTTCTTT
TRBJ2-3 | TRBD2 | once | TRBV7-9 | CASSLTHRLAGGPRDTQYF | TGTGCCAGCAGCTTAACCCACCGACTAGCGGGAGGGCCTCGGGATACGCAGTATTTT
TRBJ1-5 | - | - | TRBV7-8 | CASSREGVQPQHF | TGTGCCAGCAGCCGTGAAGGGGTTCAGCCCCAGCATTTT
TRBJ1-3 | - | - | TRBV7-8 | CASSAYTGSGNTIYF | TGTGCCAGCAGCGCCTATACAGGATCTGGAAACACCATATATTTT
TRBJ2-2 | TRBD1 | - | TRBV5-1 | CASSLGQGTGELFF | TGCGCCAGCAGCCTGGGACAGGGGACCGGGGAGCTGTTTTTT